The rows below give T cell receptor beta chains drawn from one sample of a study of identical twins. TCRdb processed the 5' RACE reads anew with MiXCR; each CDR3 protein has one entry. The data contain roughly 1.6 million distinct CDR3 sequences, 32% of them singletons. The material sequenced was cord blood. These receptor sequences come from a newborn girl in good health. The CDR3 runs from the conserved cysteine through the conserved F or W. D genes are given only for firm matches. The size entry is marked missing in some rows and otherwise reads once, few, many or a size class.

>TRBD2|TRBV5-6|NA|TRBJ2-7
TGTGCCAGCAGCCGGACTAGCGGGGTCTACAATGAGCAGTACTTC
CASSRTSGVYNEQYF
>TRBD1|TRBV19|NA|TRBJ2-7
TGTGCCAGTAAGGACAGGCTCTCCTACGAGCAGTACTTC
CASKDRLSYEQYF
>TRBD1|TRBV29-1|NA|TRBJ1-1
TGCAGCGTCGTATATGCAGGGGGGTCAGGCACTGAAGCTTTCTTT
CSVVYAGGSGTEAFF
>NA|TRBV5-6|NA|TRBJ1-2
TGTGCCAGCAGCTTTTACGGGTTCAGGGGCTATGGCTACACCTTC
CASSFYGFRGYGYTF
>NA|TRBV10-3|few|TRBJ1-2
TGTGCCATCAGTGAGCAAAGAACAGGAGATGGCTACACCTTC
CAISEQRTGDGYTF
>TRBD1|TRBV5-1|few|TRBJ1-6
TGCGCCAGCAGCATCGGACAGGGGACCGAATTAGGGTCACCCCTCCACTTT
CASSIGQGTELGSPLHF
>NA|TRBV2|few|TRBJ1-2
TGTGCCAGCGCAAGGATCGACAGGGGCTACACCTTC
CASARIDRGYTF
>NA|TRBV4-1|NA|TRBJ1-5
TGCGCCAGCAGCCCCCATGTGGGCCAGCCCCAGCATTTT
CASSPHVGQPQHF
>NA|TRBV24-1|NA|TRBJ2-3
TGTGCCACCAGCGCTAGCGCCAGCACAGATACGCAGTATTTT
CATSASASTDTQYF
>NA|TRBV20-1|many|TRBJ2-7
TGCAGTGCTCCGACAGAGGGCTACGAGCAGTACTTC
CSAPTEGYEQYF
>NA|TRBV7-9|NA|TRBJ2-6
TGTGCCAGCAGCACACAGGGAGGCGCCAACGTCCTGACTTTC
CASSTQGGANVLTF
>NA|TRBV4-1|NA|TRBJ2-1
TGCGCCAGCAGCCAAGACCAGCCGAGCTCCTACAATGGGCAGTTCTTC
CASSQDQPSSYNGQFF
>TRBD2|TRBV28|NA|TRBJ2-7
TGTGCCAGCAGTTTATCCGGGGCGGGAGGTTCCACCTACGAGCAGTACTTC
CASSLSGAGGSTYEQYF
>NA|TRBV29-1|few|TRBJ1-1
TGCAGCGGGGACCGGGGGTCTGAAGCTTTCTTT
CSGDRGSEAFF
>NA|TRBV11-2|few|TRBJ2-2
TGTGCCAGCAGCTTCAGGGTTTCCGGGGAGCTGTTTTTT
CASSFRVSGELFF
>NA|TRBV12-3/TRBV12-4|once|TRBJ2-3
TGTGCCAGCAGTACGGGGGCAAGGGGGCAGTATTTT
CASSTGARGQYF
>NA|TRBV29-1|NA|TRBJ1-1
TGCAGCGTTGTGAGAACTGAAGCTTTCTTT
CSVVRTEAFF
>NA|TRBV29-1|few|TRBJ1-1
TGCAGCGTTCGGGTTGGGGCTGAAGCTTTCTTT
CSVRVGAEAFF
>NA|TRBV20-1|few|TRBJ1-5
TGCAGTGCTGGCCCGGAGGAAGTTAGCAATCAGCCCCAGCATTTT
CSAGPEEVSNQPQHF
>NA|TRBV5-1|NA|TRBJ2-7
TGTGCCAGCAGCTTAGCCAGGGTGGGAACCTACGAGCAGTACTTC
CASSLARVGTYEQYF
>NA|TRBV19|few|TRBJ1-2
TGTGCCAGTAGTAGCGGACACCGTTATGGCTACACCTTC
CASSSGHRYGYTF
>NA|TRBV7-9|few|TRBJ1-2
TGTGCCAGCAGCTTAGCCACAACAGGGCCCGATGGCTACACCTTC
CASSLATTGPDGYTF
>TRBD1|TRBV20-1|NA|TRBJ1-5
TGCAGTGTTCGGGACAGGGGAATAGGTCAGCCCCAGCATTTT
CSVRDRGIGQPQHF
>NA|TRBV3-1|NA|TRBJ1-2
TGTGCCAGCAGCCAATCCTTAACCAACTATGGCTACACCTTC
CASSQSLTNYGYTF
>NA|TRBV5-1|NA|TRBJ2-1
TGCGCCAGCAGCTTGGGCTCGTTTGTGGCGGCGTACTACAATGAGCAGTTCTTC
CASSLGSFVAAYYNEQFF
>TRBD2|TRBV27|few|TRBJ2-1
TGTGCCAGCAACGTTCGTGGGACTAGCGGGGGCGATGAGCAGTTCTTC
CASNVRGTSGGDEQFF
>NA|TRBV3-1|NA|TRBJ2-5
TGTGCCAGCAGCTTTAACTCCTACAATGAGCAGTACTTC
CASSFNSYNEQYF
>NA|TRBV5-1|NA|TRBJ2-3
TGCGCCAGCAGCTTACCTATGACAGCCAGCACAGATACGCAGTATTTT
CASSLPMTASTDTQYF